What follows is one T cell receptor (beta chain) and its context. Its target is unknown. A much bigger clone sits one base away, suggesting this may be a read error. The iRepertoire nested amplicon-rescue multiplex PCR amplified TCR alpha and beta CDR3s from RNA. MiXCR was run by TCRdb on the multiplex PCR reads, yielding one entry per CDR3 protein. The sample contains a few hundred thousand distinct CDR3 sequences, about 40% of which appear only once. The sample is drawn from a study of glioma-infiltrating T cells. Study-wide background: Samples included WHO grade II oligodendrogliomas or astrocytomas and initial-diagnosis grade IV glioblastomas. Before surgery, glioma patients received dexamethasone for at most six days. Blood libraries targeted roughly 4.5- to 10-fold coverage of some 980,000 T cells. Findings of the study overall: Signature shared blood CDR3 motifs were enriched in low-divergence and depleted in high-divergence patients.

The V gene lost 0 bases and the J gene lost 5 bases, with 11 bases spanning the gap. This CDR3 has 14 residues. The V gene's germline CDR1 is MNHEY and CDR2 SMNVEV (reference sequence). The sequence was obtained from a human donor with low-grade glioma or glioblastoma, undergoing nonglioma brain surgery, or in good health (not recorded which). The sample comprised glioma tissue, nonneoplastic brain tissue, or PBMCs (not recorded which). The V call is TRBV27, the J call TRBJ2-7; D tentatively reads TRBD1 or TRBD2 (5 bases each). The CDR3 coding sequence is TGTGCCAGCAGTTTATCGGGACGGATCCACGAGCAGTACTTC. Its translation is CASSLSGRIHEQYF.